Listed below are T cell receptor beta chains from one sample, sequenced in a study of blood T cell repertoires in COVID-19. Profiled with immunoSEQ multiplex PCR; TCRdb holds only in-frame clones, not every one. The sample records more than 70,000 clones, approximately 86% being singletons. What was sequenced was peripheral blood. Receptors were obtained from a man aged 45 to 65 with active or convalescent COVID-19. The CDR3 runs from the conserved cysteine through the conserved F or W. The order of the fields is D gene, J gene, V gene, clone size, CDR3 protein, CDR3 DNA. A D gene is named only where the DNA matches it firmly. Only part of the rows carry a size: once, few, many, or a class if the clone is expanded.

d_gene: NA
j_gene: TRBJ2-7
v_gene: TRBV6-2/TRBV6-3
abundance: NA
CDR3aa: CASSYGPGYEQYF
CDR3nt: TGTGCCAGCAGTTACGGCCCAGGGTACGAGCAGTACTTC

d_gene: TRBD1
j_gene: TRBJ2-7
v_gene: TRBV10-2
abundance: NA
CDR3aa: CASRQPGQGVYEQYF
CDR3nt: TGCGCCAGCAGACAACCGGGACAGGGGGTCTACGAGCAGTACTTC

d_gene: TRBD1
j_gene: TRBJ2-2
v_gene: TRBV11-2
abundance: NA
CDR3aa: CASSQRDRGFSGGELFF
CDR3nt: TGTGCCAGCAGCCAGCGGGACAGGGGGTTCTCCGGCGGGGAGCTGTTTTTT

d_gene: NA
j_gene: TRBJ2-1
v_gene: TRBV3-1/TRBV3-2
abundance: few
CDR3aa: CASSQEGPLRNEQFF
CDR3nt: TGTGCCAGCAGCCAAGAGGGCCCTTTAAGGAATGAGCAGTTCTTC

d_gene: TRBD2
j_gene: TRBJ2-6
v_gene: TRBV18
abundance: NA
CDR3aa: CASSPSGGASDGANVLTF
CDR3nt: TGTGCCAGCTCACCAAGCGGGGGGGCGTCTGATGGGGCCAACGTCCTGACTTTC

d_gene: TRBD2
j_gene: TRBJ2-7
v_gene: TRBV3-1/TRBV3-2
abundance: once
CDR3aa: CASSQVPRWAGGPYEQYF
CDR3nt: TGTGCCAGCAGCCAAGTCCCCAGGTGGGCGGGGGGGCCCTACGAGCAGTACTTC

d_gene: NA
j_gene: TRBJ2-1
v_gene: TRBV6-5
abundance: NA
CDR3aa: CASRGSRTYNEQFF
CDR3nt: TGTGCCAGCAGGGGGAGCAGGACCTACAATGAGCAGTTCTTC

d_gene: NA
j_gene: TRBJ1-3
v_gene: TRBV3-1/TRBV3-2
abundance: NA
CDR3aa: CASSRQSGNTIYF
CDR3nt: TGTGCCAGCAGCCGACAGTCTGGAAACACCATATATTTT

d_gene: TRBD1
j_gene: TRBJ1-1
v_gene: TRBV7-8
abundance: NA
CDR3aa: CASSIGTGGLSTEAFF
CDR3nt: TGTGCCAGCAGCATCGGGACAGGGGGCTTGAGCACTGAAGCTTTCTTT

d_gene: NA
j_gene: TRBJ1-5
v_gene: TRBV27
abundance: NA
CDR3aa: CASSSDTYSNQPQHF
CDR3nt: TGTGCCAGCAGTTCTGACACATATAGCAATCAGCCCCAGCATTTT

d_gene: TRBD2
j_gene: TRBJ2-5
v_gene: TRBV4-1
abundance: NA
CDR3aa: CASSQVSGGPQETQYF
CDR3nt: TGCGCCAGCAGCCAAGTTAGCGGGGGGCCTCAAGAGACCCAGTACTTC

d_gene: TRBD1
j_gene: TRBJ1-1
v_gene: TRBV4-1
abundance: NA
CDR3aa: CASSLDRGLGKNTEAFF
CDR3nt: TGCGCCAGCAGCCTGGACAGGGGGCTGGGAAAGAACACTGAAGCTTTCTTT

d_gene: TRBD2
j_gene: TRBJ2-1
v_gene: TRBV25-1
abundance: NA
CDR3aa: CASKTSGGRQFF
CDR3nt: TGTGCCAGCAAAACTAGCGGGGGGCGGCAGTTCTTC

d_gene: TRBD1
j_gene: TRBJ2-5
v_gene: TRBV24-1
abundance: once
CDR3aa: CATSDMTGDGETQYF
CDR3nt: TGTGCCACCAGTGATATGACAGGGGATGGGGAGACCCAGTACTTC

d_gene: TRBD1
j_gene: TRBJ2-5
v_gene: TRBV7-9
abundance: NA
CDR3aa: CASSLGGQGRETQYF
CDR3nt: TGTGCCAGCAGCTTAGGGGGACAGGGGAGAGAGACCCAGTACTTC

d_gene: TRBD1
j_gene: TRBJ1-5
v_gene: TRBV5-1
abundance: NA
CDR3aa: CASSLGDSRNQPQHF
CDR3nt: TGCGCCAGCAGCTTGGGGGACAGCCGCAATCAGCCCCAGCATTTT

d_gene: TRBD1
j_gene: TRBJ1-1
v_gene: TRBV9
abundance: NA
CDR3aa: CASSISQGVNTEAFF
CDR3nt: TGTGCCAGCAGCATTAGCCAGGGGGTTAACACTGAAGCTTTCTTT

d_gene: TRBD2
j_gene: TRBJ2-6
v_gene: TRBV2
abundance: NA
CDR3aa: CASRTSGGAPGANVLTF
CDR3nt: TGTGCCAGCAGGACTAGCGGGGGGGCACCCGGGGCCAACGTCCTGACTTTC

d_gene: TRBD1
j_gene: TRBJ2-2
v_gene: TRBV6-2/TRBV6-3
abundance: NA
CDR3aa: CASSYGRGNRAGELFF
CDR3nt: TGTGCCAGCAGTTACGGCAGGGGGAACAGGGCCGGGGAGCTGTTTTTT

d_gene: NA
j_gene: TRBJ1-5
v_gene: TRBV7-8
abundance: NA
CDR3aa: CASSLAPSNSNQPQHF
CDR3nt: TGTGCCAGCAGCTTAGCGCCCAGTAATAGCAATCAGCCCCAGCATTTT

d_gene: NA
j_gene: TRBJ1-6
v_gene: TRBV3-1/TRBV3-2
abundance: NA
CDR3aa: CASSPASNSPLHF
CDR3nt: TGTGCCAGCAGCCCCGCCAGTAATTCACCCCTCCACTTT

d_gene: TRBD1
j_gene: TRBJ1-1
v_gene: TRBV28
abundance: NA
CDR3aa: CASSGQANTEAFF
CDR3nt: TGTGCCAGCAGCGGACAGGCGAACACTGAAGCTTTCTTT

d_gene: NA
j_gene: TRBJ1-3
v_gene: TRBV20-1
abundance: NA
CDR3aa: CSVNEGNTIYF
CDR3nt: TGCAGCGTGAATGAGGGAAACACCATATATTTT

d_gene: NA
j_gene: TRBJ1-2
v_gene: TRBV7-2
abundance: NA
CDR3aa: CASSLVPGTTYGYTF
CDR3nt: TGTGCCAGCAGCTTAGTCCCCGGGACTACCTATGGCTACACCTTC

d_gene: NA
j_gene: TRBJ2-5
v_gene: TRBV4-2
abundance: NA
CDR3aa: CASSQAQGVSQETQYF
CDR3nt: TGTGCCAGCAGCCAAGCACAAGGGGTTAGCCAAGAGACCCAGTACTTC

d_gene: TRBD1
j_gene: TRBJ2-7
v_gene: TRBV10-3
abundance: NA
CDR3aa: CAIRSGQGYEQYF
CDR3nt: TGTGCCATCAGATCGGGACAGGGGTACGAGCAGTACTTC

d_gene: NA
j_gene: TRBJ1-3
v_gene: TRBV13
abundance: NA
CDR3aa: CASSLGRVPLLSSSGNTIYF
CDR3nt: TGTGCCAGCAGCCTCGGGAGGGTACCCCTTTTATCGAGCTCTGGAAACACCATATATTTT

d_gene: TRBD2
j_gene: TRBJ2-3
v_gene: TRBV6-5
abundance: NA
CDR3aa: CASTPSGVRDTQYF
CDR3nt: TGTGCCAGCACTCCTAGCGGGGTTCGGGATACGCAGTATTTT

d_gene: NA
j_gene: TRBJ1-5
v_gene: TRBV19
abundance: few
CDR3aa: CASSIESRTDSPLPQHF
CDR3nt: TGTGCCAGTAGTATAGAGTCGAGGACAGACAGCCCATTGCCCCAGCATTTT

d_gene: NA
j_gene: TRBJ1-5
v_gene: TRBV2
abundance: NA
CDR3aa: CASRQEGSQPQHF
CDR3nt: TGTGCCAGCCGCCAGGAGGGATCCCAGCCCCAGCATTTT

d_gene: TRBD1
j_gene: TRBJ1-4
v_gene: TRBV5-1
abundance: NA
CDR3aa: CASRNRGNEKLFF
CDR3nt: TGCGCCAGCAGGAACAGGGGTAATGAAAAACTGTTTTTT

d_gene: NA
j_gene: TRBJ1-1
v_gene: TRBV28
abundance: NA
CDR3aa: CASRSTEAFF
CDR3nt: TGTGCCAGCAGGAGCACTGAAGCTTTCTTT

d_gene: NA
j_gene: TRBJ2-7
v_gene: TRBV18
abundance: NA
CDR3aa: CASSPTGSPEQYF
CDR3nt: TGTGCCAGCTCACCAACAGGGTCCCCCGAGCAGTACTTC

d_gene: NA
j_gene: TRBJ2-5
v_gene: TRBV29-1
abundance: NA
CDR3aa: CSADTGSDPGTQYF
CDR3nt: TGCAGCGCAGATACAGGGTCCGACCCAGGAACCCAGTACTTC

d_gene: TRBD1
j_gene: TRBJ1-4
v_gene: TRBV7-2
abundance: NA
CDR3aa: CASSAKQGAWEKLFF
CDR3nt: TGTGCCAGCAGCGCTAAACAGGGGGCGTGGGAAAAACTGTTTTTT

d_gene: TRBD1
j_gene: TRBJ1-4
v_gene: TRBV20-1
abundance: NA
CDR3aa: CSASSGGTGVEKLFF
CDR3nt: TGCAGTGCTAGTTCTGGTGGGACAGGGGTAGAAAAACTGTTTTTT